The clone carrying this T cell receptor beta chain appeared a few times. V lost 5 bases to trimming and J lost 6 bases, with 10 bases between them. The germline V gene encodes CDR1 LGHDT and CDR2 YNNKEL (reference sequence). The CDR3 is made up of 12 amino acids. These data originate in a study of CD4 T cell repertoires in COVID-19. The data were produced by immunoSEQ multiplex PCR, yet TCRdb's version contains in-frame clones alone and is incomplete. Here the sample spans about 75,000 clones, roughly 85% being singletons. V is TRBV3-1 (or the pseudogene TRBV3-2) and J is TRBJ1-1; D not resolved. The source was CD4+ T cells from peripheral blood, collected after recovery from COVID-19. This receptor was identified in a human donor who had COVID-19. The CDR3 bases are TGTGCCAGCAGCGATCGGACGTCTGAAGCTTTCTTT. Its protein product is CASSDRTSEAFF.